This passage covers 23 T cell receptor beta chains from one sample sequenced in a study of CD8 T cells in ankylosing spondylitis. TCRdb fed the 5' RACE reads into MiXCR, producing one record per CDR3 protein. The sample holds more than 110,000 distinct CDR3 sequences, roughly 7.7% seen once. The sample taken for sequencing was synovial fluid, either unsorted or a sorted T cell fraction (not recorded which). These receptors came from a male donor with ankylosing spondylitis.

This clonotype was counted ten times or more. The CDR3 sequence is CASSVTGVLEAFF. The CDR3, as DNA: TGTGCCAGCAGCGTGACAGGGGTCCTTGAAGCTTTCTTT. The chain combines TRBV7-2 with TRBJ1-1, with TRBD1 identical over 8 bases. The CDR3 covers 13 residues. Germline-derived CDR1 and CDR2 are SGHTA and FQGNSA. J gave up 7 bases and V 5 bases, and 6 bases lay outside the gene matches.

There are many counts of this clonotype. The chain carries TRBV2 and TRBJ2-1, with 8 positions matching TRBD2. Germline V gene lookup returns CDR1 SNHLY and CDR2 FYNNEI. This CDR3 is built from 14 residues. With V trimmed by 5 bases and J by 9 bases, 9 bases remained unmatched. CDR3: CASSLLTSASEQFF. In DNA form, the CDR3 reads TGTGCCAGCAGTCTTCTGACTAGCGCATCTGAGCAGTTCTTC.

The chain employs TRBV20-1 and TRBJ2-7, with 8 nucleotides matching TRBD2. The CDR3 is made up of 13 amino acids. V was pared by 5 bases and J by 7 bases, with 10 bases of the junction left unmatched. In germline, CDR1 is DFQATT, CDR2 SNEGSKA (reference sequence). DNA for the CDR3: TGCAGTGCTCCCTCGGGGGGGGGGGATGAGCAGTACTTC. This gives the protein CSAPSGGGDEQYF.

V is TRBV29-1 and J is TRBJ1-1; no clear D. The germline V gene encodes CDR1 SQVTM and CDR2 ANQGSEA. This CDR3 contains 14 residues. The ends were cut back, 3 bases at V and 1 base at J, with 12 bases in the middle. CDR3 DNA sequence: TGCAGCGTTGAGCTTGGCTACTGGAACACTGAAGCTTTCTTT. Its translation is CSVELGYWNTEAFF.

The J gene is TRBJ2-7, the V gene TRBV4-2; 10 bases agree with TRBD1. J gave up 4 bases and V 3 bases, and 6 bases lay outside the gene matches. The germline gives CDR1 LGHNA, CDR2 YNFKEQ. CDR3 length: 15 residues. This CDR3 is CASSQPGQGQYEQYF. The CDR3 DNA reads TGTGCCAGCAGCCAGCCGGGACAGGGGCAATACGAGCAGTACTTC.

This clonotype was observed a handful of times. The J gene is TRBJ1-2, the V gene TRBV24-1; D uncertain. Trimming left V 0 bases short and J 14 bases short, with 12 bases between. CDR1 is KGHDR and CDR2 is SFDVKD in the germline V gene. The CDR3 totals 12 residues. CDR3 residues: CATSDLYGRVTF. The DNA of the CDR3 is TGTGCCACCAGTGATTTGTACGGCCGGGTAACCTTC.

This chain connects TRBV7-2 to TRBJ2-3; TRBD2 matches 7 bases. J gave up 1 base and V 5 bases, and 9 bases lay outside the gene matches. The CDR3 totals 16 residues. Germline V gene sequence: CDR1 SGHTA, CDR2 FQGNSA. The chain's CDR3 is CASSPPGGGGTDTQYF. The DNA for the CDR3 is TGTGCCAGCAGCCCGCCGGGGGGAGGGGGCACAGATACGCAGTATTTT. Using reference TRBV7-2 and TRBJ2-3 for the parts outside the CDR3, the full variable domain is GAGVSQSPSNKVTEKGKDVELRCDPISGHTALYWYRQSLGQGLEFLIYFQGNSAPDKSGLPSDRFSAERTGGSVSTLTIQRTQQEDSAVYLCASSPPGGGGTDTQYFGPGTRLTVL.

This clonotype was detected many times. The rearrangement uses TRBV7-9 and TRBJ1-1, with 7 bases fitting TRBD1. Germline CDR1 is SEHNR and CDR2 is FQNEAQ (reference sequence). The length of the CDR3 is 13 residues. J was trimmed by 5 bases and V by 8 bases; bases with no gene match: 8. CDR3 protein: CASGTAQGTEAFF. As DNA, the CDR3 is TGTGCCAGCGGGACAGCCCAAGGTACTGAAGCTTTCTTT.

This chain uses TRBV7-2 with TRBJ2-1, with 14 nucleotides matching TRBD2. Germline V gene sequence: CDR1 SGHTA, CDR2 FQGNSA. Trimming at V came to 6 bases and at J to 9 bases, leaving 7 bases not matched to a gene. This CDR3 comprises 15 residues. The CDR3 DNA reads TGTGCCAGCAGACCGGGACTAGCGGGAGTGGGTGAGCAGTTCTTC. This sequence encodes CASRPGLAGVGEQFF. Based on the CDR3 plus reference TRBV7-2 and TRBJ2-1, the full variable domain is GAGVSQSPSNKVTEKGKDVELRCDPISGHTALYWYRQSLGQGLEFLIYFQGNSAPDKSGLPSDRFSAERTGGSVSTLTIQRTQQEDSAVYLCASRPGLAGVGEQFFGPGTRLTVL.

This chain's CDR3 is CASSYSYGYYEQYF. The CDR3 DNA sequence: TGTGCCAGCAGTTACTCGTACGGGTACTACGAGCAGTACTTC. The chain has TRBV6-2 or TRBV6-3 and TRBJ2-7; D call uncertain. V was pared by 0 bases and J by 3 bases, with 9 bases between. Germline V gene data show CDR1 as MNHEY and CDR2 as SVGEGT. This CDR3 has 14 residues.

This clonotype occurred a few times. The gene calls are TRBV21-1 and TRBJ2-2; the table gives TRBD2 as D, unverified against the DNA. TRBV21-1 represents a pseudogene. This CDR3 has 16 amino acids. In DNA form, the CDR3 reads TGTGCCAGCGCAAAAGGGAGTAGTGGTTATTCCGGGGAGCTGTTTTTT. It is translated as CASAKGSSGYSGELFF.

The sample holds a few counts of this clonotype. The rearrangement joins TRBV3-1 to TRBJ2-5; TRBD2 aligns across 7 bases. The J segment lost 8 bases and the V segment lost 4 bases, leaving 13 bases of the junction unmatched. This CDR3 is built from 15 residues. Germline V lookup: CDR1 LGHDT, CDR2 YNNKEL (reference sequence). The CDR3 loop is CASSPSGGRGSTQYF. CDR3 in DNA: TGTGCCAGCAGCCCCTCTGGAGGGAGGGGAAGTACCCAGTACTTC.

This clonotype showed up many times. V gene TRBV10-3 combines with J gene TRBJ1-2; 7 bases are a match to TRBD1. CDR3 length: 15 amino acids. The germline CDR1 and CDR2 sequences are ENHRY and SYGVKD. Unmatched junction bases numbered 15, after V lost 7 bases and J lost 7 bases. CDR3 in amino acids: CAITTAGRQGSGYTF. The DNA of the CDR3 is TGTGCCATCACCACTGCGGGGCGACAGGGATCTGGCTACACCTTC.

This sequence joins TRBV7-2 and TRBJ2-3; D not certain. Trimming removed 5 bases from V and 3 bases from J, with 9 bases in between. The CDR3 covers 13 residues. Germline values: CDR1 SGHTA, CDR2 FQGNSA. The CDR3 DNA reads TGTGCCAGCAGCCTCCACCGAACAGATACGCAGTATTTT. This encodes CASSLHRTDTQYF.

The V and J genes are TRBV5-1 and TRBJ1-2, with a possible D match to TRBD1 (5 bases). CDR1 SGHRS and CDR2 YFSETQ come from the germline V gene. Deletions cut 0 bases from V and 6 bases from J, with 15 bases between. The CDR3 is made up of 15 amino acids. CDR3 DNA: TGCGCCAGCAGCTTGGTTCGGGCAGGGAGGGATGGCTACACCTTC. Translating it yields CASSLVRAGRDGYTF.

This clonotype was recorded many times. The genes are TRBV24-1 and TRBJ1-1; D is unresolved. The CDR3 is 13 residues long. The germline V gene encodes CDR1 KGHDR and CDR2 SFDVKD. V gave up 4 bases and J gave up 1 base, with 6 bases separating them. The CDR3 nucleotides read TGTGCCACCAGTGAAATGGGGAACACTGAAGCTTTCTTT. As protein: CATSEMGNTEAFF.

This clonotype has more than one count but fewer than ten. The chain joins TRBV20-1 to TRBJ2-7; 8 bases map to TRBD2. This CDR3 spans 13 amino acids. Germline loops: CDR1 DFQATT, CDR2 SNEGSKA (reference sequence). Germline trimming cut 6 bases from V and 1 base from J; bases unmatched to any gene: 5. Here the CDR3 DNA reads TGCAGTGCCAGGGCGGGAGGTTCCTACGAGCAGTACTTC. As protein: CSARAGGSYEQYF.

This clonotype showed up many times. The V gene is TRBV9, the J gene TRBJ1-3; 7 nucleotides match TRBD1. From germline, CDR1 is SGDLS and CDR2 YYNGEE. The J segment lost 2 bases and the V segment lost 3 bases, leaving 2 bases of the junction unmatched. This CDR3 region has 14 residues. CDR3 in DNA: TGTGCCAGCAGCGCCGGGACAGCTGGAAACACCATATATTTT. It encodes CASSAGTAGNTIYF.

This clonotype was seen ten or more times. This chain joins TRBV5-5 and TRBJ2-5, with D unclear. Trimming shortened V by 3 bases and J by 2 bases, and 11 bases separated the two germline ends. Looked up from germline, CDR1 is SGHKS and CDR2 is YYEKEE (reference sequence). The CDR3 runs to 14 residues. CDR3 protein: CASSYFQPQETQYF. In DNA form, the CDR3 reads TGTGCCAGCAGCTATTTCCAGCCTCAAGAGACCCAGTACTTC.

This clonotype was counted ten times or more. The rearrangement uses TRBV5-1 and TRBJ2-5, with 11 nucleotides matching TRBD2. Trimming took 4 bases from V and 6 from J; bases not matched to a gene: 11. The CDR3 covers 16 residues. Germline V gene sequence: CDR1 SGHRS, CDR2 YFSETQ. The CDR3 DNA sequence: TGCGCCAGCAGCCTATTTACTAGCGGGAGTATGAAGACCCAGTACTTC. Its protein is CASSLFTSGSMKTQYF.

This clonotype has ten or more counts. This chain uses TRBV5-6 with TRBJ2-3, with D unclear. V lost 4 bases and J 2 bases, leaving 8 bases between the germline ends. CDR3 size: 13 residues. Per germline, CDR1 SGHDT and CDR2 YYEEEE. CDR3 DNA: TGTGCCAGCAGCACCGCTAACACAGATACGCAGTATTTT. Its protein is CASSTANTDTQYF.

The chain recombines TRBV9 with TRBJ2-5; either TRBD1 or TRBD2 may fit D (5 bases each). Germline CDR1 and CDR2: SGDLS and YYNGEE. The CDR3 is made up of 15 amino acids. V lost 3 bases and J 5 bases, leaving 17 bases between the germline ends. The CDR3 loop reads CASSADRDLGETQYF. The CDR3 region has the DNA TGTGCCAGCAGCGCAGACCGGGACCTAGGGGAGACCCAGTACTTC.

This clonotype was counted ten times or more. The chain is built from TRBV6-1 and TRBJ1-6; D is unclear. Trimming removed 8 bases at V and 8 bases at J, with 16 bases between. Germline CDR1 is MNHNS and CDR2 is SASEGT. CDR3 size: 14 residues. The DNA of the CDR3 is TGTGCCAGCCAGAGCCGGGTCCCGGATTCACCCCTCCACTTT. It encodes CASQSRVPDSPLHF.